This T cell receptor beta chain is drawn from a study of cytomegalovirus exposure and HLA in healthy donors. About the study: A later analysis reported the same platform for the 120 validation repertoires and the approximately 640 first-cohort repertoires.

This CDR3 has 18 amino acids. The V gene's germline CDR1 is SGHVS and CDR2 FNYEAQ. J lost 3 bases, V lost 5 bases, and 14 bases had no gene match. Details on this clone: Its antigen is currently unknown.

General study points: Cytomegalovirus status was reportedly diagnosed by the classifier with high sensitivity and specificity.

The data were produced by immunoSEQ multiplex PCR, yet TCRdb's version contains in-frame clones alone and is incomplete. The table lists 150,000 to 200,000 clones, just under 85% of them singletons. The donors were members of the roughly 120-subject validation cohort (separate from the approximately 670-subject first cohort). The sequence was obtained from a man younger than 45 in good health and CMV-seropositive. This sequence joins TRBV7-6 and TRBJ1-3; 9 positions agree with TRBD1. Material: PBMCs. The CDR3 spells CASSEQALQGAFGNTIYF. The CDR3 coding sequence is TGTGCCAGCAGCGAACAAGCATTACAGGGGGCGTTTGGAAACACCATATATTTT.